This T cell receptor beta chain comes out of a study of blood T cell repertoires in COVID-19. Overall study context: Italy, Spain and the United States were the sources of the convalescent and acute COVID-19 samples.

How the authors handled the data: Estimation of nucleated cell counts relied on the amplification of reference gene primers. Only in-frame clones appear in the TCRdb table, and some are missing; sequencing was by immunoSEQ multiplex PCR. Clone size and V and J calls were adopted from that table, with D and trimming inferred from the DNA. The sample yields some 73,000 clones, around nine tenths seen once. Germline CDR1 and CDR2: SGHTA and FQGNSA. CDR3 size: 15 residues. V lost 3 bases and J 2 bases, leaving 13 bases between the germline ends. Sample: peripheral blood. This TCR was recovered from a human donor in a cohort sampled during active COVID-19. The rearrangement uses TRBV7-2 and TRBJ2-5; TRBD2 might be the D (7 bases). DNA for the CDR3: TGTGCCAGCAGCTTTGTGGGGGGGCATCAAGAGACCCAGTACTTC. Protein sequence: CASSFVGGHQETQYF.